These T cell receptor beta chains were read from a single sample in a study of shared clonotypes between healthy human individuals. Clones were read by immunoSEQ multiplex PCR, and TCRdb kept only the in-frame ones, dropping some. The sample shows about 1.5 million clones, around 98% of them seen only once. The sample consisted of naive CD4+ T cells sorted from blood. These TCRs come from a man aged 25-40 years in good health. Both conserved end residues are part of each CDR3. The D gene is left open where the match is weak. Clone sizes are given selectively: once, few, many, or a class where the clone is expanded.

J: TRBJ2-3; D: NA; V: TRBV13; size: once; DNA: TGTGCCAGCAGCTTAGCGGGTACCCCCGTCACAGATACGCAGTATTTT; CDR3: CASSLAGTPVTDTQYF
J: TRBJ2-2; D: NA; V: TRBV11-2; size: NA; DNA: TGTGCCAGCAGCTTAGGGGGAGGAACAGGCGGGGAGCTGTTTTTT; CDR3: CASSLGGGTGGELFF
J: TRBJ2-3; D: TRBD2; V: TRBV13; size: NA; DNA: TGTGCCAGCAGTAGCGGGGGCACAGATACGCAGTATTTT; CDR3: CASSSGGTDTQYF
J: TRBJ2-1; D: TRBD1; V: TRBV7-2; size: once; DNA: TGTGCCAGCAGCTTACAGTTACTGGACAGGGTATTCTTC; CDR3: CASSLQLLDRVFF
J: TRBJ2-3; D: TRBD1; V: TRBV7-7; size: NA; DNA: TGTGCTAGCAGCTTAGGGACAGGGGCAGATACGCAGTATTTT; CDR3: CASSLGTGADTQYF
J: TRBJ1-5; D: NA; V: TRBV10-3; size: NA; DNA: TGTGCCATCAGTGATGACGGAGTTAGCAATCAGCCCCAGCATTTT; CDR3: CAISDDGVSNQPQHF
J: TRBJ2-4; D: NA; V: TRBV10-2; size: NA; DNA: TGCGCCAGCAGTGGATGGGGCAAAAACATTCAGTACTTC; CDR3: CASSGWGKNIQYF
J: TRBJ1-2; D: NA; V: TRBV7-9; size: NA; DNA: TGTGCCAGCAGCTCGGGGGCCTTAGGGGTAGGCTACACCTTC; CDR3: CASSSGALGVGYTF
J: TRBJ2-7; D: TRBD2; V: TRBV14; size: NA; DNA: TGTGCCAGCAGCCAAAACCGGACTAGCGGAACCACCTACGAGCAGTACTTC; CDR3: CASSQNRTSGTTYEQYF
J: TRBJ2-1; D: NA; V: TRBV4-1; size: NA; DNA: TGCGCCAGCAGCCAACAAAGCGTAGGGACATCCTACAATGAGCAGTTCTTC; CDR3: CASSQQSVGTSYNEQFF
J: TRBJ2-7; D: NA; V: TRBV19; size: NA; DNA: TGTGCCAGTAGTACAATCCGCCTAATGGGGGAGACCCGCTACGAGCAGTACTTC; CDR3: CASSTIRLMGETRYEQYF
J: TRBJ2-5; D: NA; V: TRBV6-9; size: NA; DNA: TGTGCCAGCAGCCGGACAGTCCAAGAGACCCAGTACTTC; CDR3: CASSRTVQETQYF
J: TRBJ2-3; D: NA; V: TRBV27; size: once; DNA: TGTGCCAGCAGTTTAATTATGAGGGCTACAGATACGCAGTATTTT; CDR3: CASSLIMRATDTQYF
J: TRBJ2-2; D: TRBD1; V: TRBV18; size: NA; DNA: TGTGCCAGCTCGTCTGGGACAGGGGACACCGGGGAGCTGTTTTTT; CDR3: CASSSGTGDTGELFF
J: TRBJ1-1; D: NA; V: TRBV28; size: NA; DNA: TGTGCCAGCAGTTTGTGGGCTGGGGCGAACACTGAAGCTTTCTTT; CDR3: CASSLWAGANTEAFF
J: TRBJ2-7; D: TRBD2; V: TRBV5-5; size: NA; DNA: TGTGCCAGCAGCCCCGGGGGGATCTACGAGCAGTACTTC; CDR3: CASSPGGIYEQYF
J: TRBJ1-5; D: NA; V: TRBV28; size: NA; DNA: TGTGCCAGCAGGCTTCCAGGCAATCAGCCCCAGCATTTT; CDR3: CASRLPGNQPQHF
J: TRBJ1-1; D: NA; V: TRBV25-1; size: NA; DNA: TGTGCCAGCAGTGACCCAAAGGGAGGGGGTGATGCTTTCTTT; CDR3: CASSDPKGGGDAFF
J: TRBJ2-1; D: NA; V: TRBV11-2; size: NA; DNA: TGTGCCAGCAGCTTAGGGTTGTGGGGGCGCGAATACAATGAGCAGTTCTTC; CDR3: CASSLGLWGREYNEQFF
J: TRBJ1-1; D: NA; V: TRBV5-1; size: NA; DNA: TGCGCCAGCAGCTTGGTAGGATACACTGAAGCTTTCTTT; CDR3: CASSLVGYTEAFF
J: TRBJ1-1; D: TRBD1; V: TRBV19; size: NA; DNA: TGTGCCAGTAGTATGTCAGGGGGGAACACTGAAGCTTTCTTT; CDR3: CASSMSGGNTEAFF
J: TRBJ2-1; D: TRBD2; V: TRBV7-9; size: NA; DNA: TGTGCCAGCAGCTTAGTTAGCGGGAGGGGACACAATGAGCAGTTCTTC; CDR3: CASSLVSGRGHNEQFF
J: TRBJ2-5; D: NA; V: TRBV4-1; size: NA; DNA: TGCGCCAGCAGCCAAGCTGACCGAGGGGGGGAGACCCAGTACTTC; CDR3: CASSQADRGGETQYF
J: TRBJ2-5; D: NA; V: TRBV7-2; size: NA; DNA: TGTGCCAGCAGCTTAGATGGCAGGCGCCAAGAGACCCAGTACTTC; CDR3: CASSLDGRRQETQYF
J: TRBJ2-2; D: TRBD1; V: TRBV5-1; size: NA; DNA: TGCGCCAGCCTGGACCTAGGGGGCAGAAACACCGGGGAGCTGTTTTTT; CDR3: CASLDLGGRNTGELFF
J: TRBJ2-1; D: NA; V: TRBV11-2; size: NA; DNA: TGTGCCAGCAGCTTAGATCTCCGACCCCCTGGAAAGTTCTTC; CDR3: CASSLDLRPPGKFF
J: TRBJ1-2; D: TRBD1; V: TRBV19; size: NA; DNA: TGTGCCAGTCGATCGACAGGGACCGACTATGGCTACACCTTC; CDR3: CASRSTGTDYGYTF
J: TRBJ1-4; D: NA; V: TRBV15; size: once; DNA: TGTGCCACCAGCAGAGTTGCAGTTAATGAAAAACTGTTTTTT; CDR3: CATSRVAVNEKLFF
J: TRBJ2-1; D: TRBD1; V: TRBV27; size: NA; DNA: TGTGCCAGCAGTCCTTGGGGACAGGGCAATGAGCAGTTCTTC; CDR3: CASSPWGQGNEQFF
J: TRBJ2-3; D: TRBD1; V: TRBV5-1; size: once; DNA: TGCGCCAGCAGCGCGGGACAGGGGGCAGCTACGCAGTATTTT; CDR3: CASSAGQGAATQYF
J: TRBJ2-1; D: NA; V: TRBV18; size: once; DNA: TGTGCCAGCTCACCAGATAGGACAGATGAGCAGTTCTTC; CDR3: CASSPDRTDEQFF
J: TRBJ1-5; D: NA; V: TRBV18; size: NA; DNA: TGTGCCAGCTCACCACTTGGACTGGACGGAGCTGGGGGCAATCAGCCCCAGCATTTT; CDR3: CASSPLGLDGAGGNQPQHF
J: TRBJ2-7; D: NA; V: TRBV6-5; size: NA; DNA: TGTGCCAGCAGACGCGCCGGGACTCAGCCCTACGAGCAGTACTTC; CDR3: CASRRAGTQPYEQYF
J: TRBJ2-7; D: TRBD2; V: TRBV25-1; size: NA; DNA: TGTGCCAGCAGTGGGGGACTAGCGGGAGGAGGAGGAGAGCAGTACTTC; CDR3: CASSGGLAGGGGEQYF
J: TRBJ1-3; D: NA; V: TRBV7-9; size: NA; DNA: TGTGCCAGCAGCTTAGGGGAGACCCAAGGATATTTT; CDR3: CASSLGETQGYF
J: TRBJ1-2; D: NA; V: TRBV5-5; size: NA; DNA: TGTGCCAGCAGCTTCGAAGGATATGGCTACACCTTC; CDR3: CASSFEGYGYTF
J: TRBJ2-1; D: NA; V: TRBV4-3; size: NA; DNA: TGCGCCAGCAGCCAAGATGACGGGGAGCAGTTCTTC; CDR3: CASSQDDGEQFF
J: TRBJ1-5; D: NA; V: TRBV28; size: NA; DNA: TGTGCCAGCAGGAGGGGAGGGGGGAGCAATCAGCCCCAGCATTTT; CDR3: CASRRGGGSNQPQHF
J: TRBJ2-5; D: NA; V: TRBV18; size: NA; DNA: TGTGCCAGCTCTCGAGGGACTCTGGGGGAGACCCAGTACTTC; CDR3: CASSRGTLGETQYF
J: TRBJ2-1; D: TRBD2; V: TRBV18; size: NA; DNA: TGTGCCAGCTCACCGCGGACTAGCGGGAGTACCTACAATGAGCAGTTCTTC; CDR3: CASSPRTSGSTYNEQFF
J: TRBJ2-1; D: NA; V: TRBV9; size: NA; DNA: TGTGCCAGCAGCGTAGGTCTTAGCAGCCACAATGAGCAGTTCTTC; CDR3: CASSVGLSSHNEQFF
J: TRBJ1-3; D: NA; V: TRBV7-9; size: NA; DNA: TGTGCCAGCAGCTTCGGGGGTGCATCTTCTCACTCTGGAAACACCATATATTTT; CDR3: CASSFGGASSHSGNTIYF
J: TRBJ2-3; D: TRBD2; V: TRBV7-2; size: NA; DNA: TGTGCCAGCAGCTTAGTGGGCGGGAGTTCAGATACGCAGTATTTT; CDR3: CASSLVGGSSDTQYF